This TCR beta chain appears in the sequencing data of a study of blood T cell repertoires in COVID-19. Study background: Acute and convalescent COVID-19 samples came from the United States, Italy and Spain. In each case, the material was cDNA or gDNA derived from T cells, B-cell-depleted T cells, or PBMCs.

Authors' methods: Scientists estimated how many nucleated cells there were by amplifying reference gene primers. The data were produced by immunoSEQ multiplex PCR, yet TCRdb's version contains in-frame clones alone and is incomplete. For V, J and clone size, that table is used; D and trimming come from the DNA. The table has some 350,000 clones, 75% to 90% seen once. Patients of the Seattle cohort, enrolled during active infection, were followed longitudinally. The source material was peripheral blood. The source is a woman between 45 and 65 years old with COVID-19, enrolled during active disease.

CDR3 sequence: CASSPRNEQFF. In DNA form, the CDR3 reads TGTGCCAGCTCACCGCGAAATGAGCAGTTCTTC. The V gene is TRBV18, the J gene TRBJ2-1; D gene uncertain. Trimming removed 3 bases from V and 7 bases from J, with 4 bases in between. This CDR3 has 11 residues. The germline V gene encodes CDR1 KGHSH and CDR2 LQKENI.